This paragraph covers one TCR beta chain sequence. The sample is drawn from a study of T cell changes during pregnancy in multiple sclerosis. Some clones are missing from TCRdb's copy, which holds only in-frame ones; the method was immunoSEQ multiplex PCR. The sample comprises 50,000 or so clones, 85% to 90% of which are singletons, and around 7.9% rests with the top ten. The length of the CDR3 is 15 residues. CDR1 and CDR2 from the germline V gene are SGDLS and YYNGEE. V lost 0 bases and J lost 2, with 10 bases in between. This receptor was obtained from a female donor with multiple sclerosis, enrolled in a pregnancy study. V usage is TRBV9 and J usage is TRBJ2-3; D unclear. Specimen: CD8+ T cells from peripheral blood mononuclear cells, collected in the second trimester of pregnancy. In DNA, the CDR3 is TGTGCCAGCAGCGTAGGCGGTACGGACACAGATACGCAGTATTTT. Encoded protein: CASSVGGTDTDTQYF. Full variable domain (remainder filled in from reference TRBV9 and TRBJ2-3): DSGVTQTPKHLITATGQRVTLRCSPRSGDLSVYWYQQSLDQGLQFLIQYYNGEERAKGNILERFSAQQFPDLHSELNLSSLELGDSALYFCASSVGGTDTDTQYFGPGTRLTVL.